One and the same sample provided the 6 T cell receptor beta chains below, sequenced in a study of blood T cell repertoires in COVID-19. Using immunoSEQ multiplex PCR, the repertoire was profiled, and TCRdb retains in-frame clones only, with some absent. This sample has a few hundred thousand clones; around four fifths occur once, and the top ten carry approximately 1.8%. The sample taken for sequencing was peripheral blood. The source of these receptors is a man between 25 and 39 years old who had recovered from COVID-19.

This chain uses TRBV7-3 with TRBJ2-1; 15 bases are a match to TRBD2. Germline CDR1 is SGHTA and CDR2 is FQGTGA. CDR3 size: 17 residues. The junction had 7 bases not matched to a gene; V was cut back by 5 bases and J by 5 bases. The DNA for the CDR3 is TGTGCCAGCAGCCGTGGACTAGCGGGGGGGTCACACAATGAGCAGTTCTTC. Protein sequence: CASSRGLAGGSHNEQFF.

The V and J genes are TRBV19 and TRBJ1-1, with TRBD1 matching over 7 bases. The V gene end was trimmed by 6 bases and the J gene end by 3 bases; junction bases not matched to a gene: 10. The CDR3 consists of 15 residues. Germline loops: CDR1 LNHDA, CDR2 SQIVND (reference sequence). Here the CDR3 reads CASRLVGQVDTEAFF. The CDR3 nucleotides read TGTGCCAGTAGATTGGTCGGACAGGTGGACACTGAAGCTTTCTTT.

The rearrangement links TRBV19 to TRBJ2-6; TRBD1 agrees at 9 bases. CDR3 length equals 17 residues. The germline CDR1 and CDR2 sequences are LNHDA and SQIVND (reference sequence). The junction had 5 bases not matched to a gene; V was cut back by 5 bases and J by 0 bases. For the CDR3, the DNA is TGTGCCAGTAGTCCAGGGACAGGGAACTCTGGGGCCAACGTCCTGACTTTC. It specifies CASSPGTGNSGANVLTF.

This chain joins TRBV2 and TRBJ1-6; 7 bases are a match to TRBD1. This CDR3 spans 15 amino acids. J gave up 10 bases and V 6 bases, and 12 bases lay outside the gene matches. The germline gives CDR1 SNHLY, CDR2 FYNNEI. Here the CDR3 reads CASRVDRDGGSPLHF. The CDR3 DNA sequence: TGTGCCAGCAGGGTAGACAGGGATGGTGGGTCACCCCTCCACTTT.

This clone was seen once. This chain connects TRBV11-2 to TRBJ2-2; D remains unclear. V was clipped by 5 bases and J by 6 bases, with 7 bases between them. Germline CDR1 SGHAT, CDR2 FQNNGV. CDR3 length equals 12 residues. The CDR3 sequence: CASSPESGELFF. CDR3 DNA sequence: TGTGCCAGCAGCCCGGAGTCCGGGGAGCTGTTTTTT.

The CDR3 sequence is CASSLFGGYEQFF. For the CDR3, the DNA is TGTGCCAGCAGTTTATTCGGGGGTTATGAGCAGTTCTTC. The V call is TRBV28, the J call TRBJ2-1; perhaps TRBD2 as D (6 bases). The V gene's germline CDR1 is MDHEN and CDR2 SYDVKM. V was shortened by 1 base and J by 8 bases, with 9 bases between the two germline ends. The CDR3 has 13 amino acids.